This T cell receptor beta chain is drawn from a study of cytomegalovirus exposure and HLA in healthy donors. Germline assignment: CDR1 MNHNS and CDR2 SASEGT. The length of the CDR3 is 15 residues. Losses at the gene ends were 9 bases for V and 4 bases for J; bases not matched to a gene: 14. The PCR had 60 Vbeta and 13 Jbeta primers. Measured with immunoSEQ multiplex PCR; TCRdb has only the in-frame clones, and not every one. The table has some 150,000 clones, about 75% seen once. The sample taken for sequencing was PBMCs. The receptor was isolated from a man between 18 and 35 years old in good health and CMV-seronegative. The chain links TRBV6-1 to TRBJ1-2, with 7 bases lining up with TRBD1. For the CDR3, the DNA is TGTGCCAGTTATTCAACAGGGGAGAAGGTCTATGGCTACACCTTC. This sequence encodes CASYSTGEKVYGYTF.